The next 22 T cell receptor beta chains were all read from a single sample in a study of technical replicates of blood from four donors. Sequencing used immunoSEQ multiplex PCR; TCRdb keeps in-frame clones, though not all of them. This sample has tens of thousands of clones, with approximately 91% found just once. Sequencing input: T cells isolated from PBMCs. Source of these receptors: a human donor in good health. Some clones in this sample may be carry-over from other donors' samples.

The CDR3 DNA sequence: TGTGCCAGTAGCTCGCGCTTCTCCTACGAGCAGTACTTC. Protein product: CASSSRFSYEQYF. The gene calls are TRBV19 and TRBJ2-7, with D hard to call. Trimming removed 6 bases at V and 0 bases at J, with 9 bases between. This CDR3 is 13 amino acids long. Germline V gene lookup returns CDR1 LNHDA and CDR2 SQIVND (reference sequence). The variable domain in full, with the rest retrieved from reference TRBV19 and TRBJ2-7, is DGGITQSPKYLFRKEGQNVTLSCEQNLNHDAMYWYRQDPGQGLRLIYYSQIVNDFQKGDIAEGYSVSREKKESFPLTVTSAQKNPTAFYLCASSSRFSYEQYFGPGTRLTVT.

The chain employs TRBV7-9 and TRBJ2-7; 7 bases match TRBD2. V dropped 4 bases and J dropped 5; count of bases not matched to a gene: 8. Germline-derived CDR1 and CDR2 are SEHNR and FQNEAQ (reference sequence). This CDR3 spans 14 amino acids. Written as DNA, the CDR3 is TGTGCCAGCAGCTATAGCGGGCCGGTCAACGAGCAGTACTTC. Residues: CASSYSGPVNEQYF.

The count of this clone is one. The V call is TRBV25-1, the J call TRBJ2-7, with 7 positions matching TRBD2. The CDR3 consists of 16 residues. Trimming cost V 2 bases and J 3 bases; bases outside gene matches: 10. Per the germline V gene, CDR1 is MGHDK and CDR2 is SYGVNS. CDR3 in amino acids: CASSESGGGRHYEQYF. The CDR3 DNA is TGTGCCAGCAGTGAAAGTGGGGGGGGTCGCCACTACGAGCAGTACTTC.

This sequence joins TRBV6-5 and TRBJ2-3, with D hard to call. The V gene lost 2 bases and the J gene lost 4 bases, with 7 bases spanning the gap. CDR1 is MNHEY, CDR2 SVGAGI, per germline. This CDR3 comprises 13 residues. The CDR3 is CASSYLVADTQYF. The CDR3 DNA reads TGTGCCAGCAGTTACCTTGTCGCAGATACGCAGTATTTT.

The chain is built from TRBV11-2 and TRBJ1-4, with D hard to call. Trimming left V 1 base short and J 5 bases short, with 17 bases between. The germline V gene has CDR1 SGHAT and CDR2 FQNNGV. The CDR3 spans 17 residues. In DNA, the CDR3 is TGTGCCAGCAGCTTAGGGGAGATCCTACAAGTCAATGAAAAACTGTTTTTT. The encoded protein is CASSLGEILQVNEKLFF. The variable domain in full, with the rest retrieved from reference TRBV11-2 and TRBJ1-4, is EAGVAQSPRYKIIEKRQSVAFWCNPISGHATLYWYQQILGQGPKLLIQFQNNGVVDDSQLPKDRFSAERLKGVDSTLKIQPAKLEDSAVYLCASSLGEILQVNEKLFFGSGTQLSVL.

This clone was detected once. The V call is TRBV13, the J call TRBJ2-1, with 11 bases fitting TRBD2. J lost 4 bases, V lost 5 bases, and 4 bases had no gene match. Germline V gene data show CDR1 as PRHDT and CDR2 as FYEKMQ (reference sequence). The CDR3 length is 15 residues. CDR3 loop: CASSRTSGGYNEQFF. CDR3 coding DNA: TGTGCCAGCAGCCGTACTAGCGGGGGATACAATGAGCAGTTCTTC. The full variable domain, in which reference TRBV13 and TRBJ2-1 provide the parts outside the CDR3, is AAGVIQSPRHLIKEKRETATLKCYPIPRHDTVYWYQQGPGQDPQFLISFYEKMQSDKGSIPDRFSAQQFSDYHSELNMSSLELGDSALYFCASSRTSGGYNEQFFGPGTRLTVL.

In this sample, this clone turned up once. The same CDR3 arises from other DNA sequences in this sample as well. The chain couples TRBV9 to TRBJ2-7; possible D gene TRBD1, 5 bases. Germline CDR1 SGDLS, CDR2 YYNGEE. Trimming took off 0 bases at V and 2 bases at J, with 6 bases between the two ends. There are 13 residues in the CDR3. CDR3 in amino acids: CASSVGQTYEQYF. The CDR3 region has the DNA TGTGCCAGCAGCGTAGGACAGACCTACGAGCAGTACTTC. The whole variable domain, filled in from reference TRBV9 and TRBJ2-7, reads DSGVTQTPKHLITATGQRVTLRCSPRSGDLSVYWYQQSLDQGLQFLIQYYNGEERAKGNILERFSAQQFPDLHSELNLSSLELGDSALYFCASSVGQTYEQYFGPGTRLTVT.

CDR3 residues: CASIMGGQGFYEQYF. The CDR3 region has the DNA TGTGCCAGCATAATGGGGGGGCAGGGATTCTACGAGCAGTACTTC. V and J are TRBV2 and TRBJ2-7; a weak D match, TRBD2 (7 bases). The CDR3 spans 15 residues. Trimming cost V 7 bases and J 3 bases, with 19 bases left between them. CDR1 and CDR2 from the germline V gene are SNHLY and FYNNEI.

This chain joins TRBV7-6 and TRBJ2-7; D may be TRBD1 (6 bases). Germline V CDR1 and CDR2: SGHVS, FNYEAQ. The V end lost 2 bases, the J end lost 3 bases, and 17 bases lay between the germline ends. The length of the CDR3 is 16 residues. The CDR3 sequence: CASSLTSSGTIYEQYF. The CDR3 coding sequence is TGTGCCAGCAGCTTAACCTCTTCCGGGACAATCTACGAGCAGTACTTC.

V gene TRBV7-2 combines with J gene TRBJ2-7; D gene ambiguous. CDR1 is SGHTA and CDR2 is FQGNSA in the germline V gene. V was shortened by 3 bases and J by 2 bases, with 11 bases between the two germline ends. This CDR3 comprises 14 residues. CDR3 residues: CASSFTAVAYEQYF. The CDR3 DNA sequence: TGTGCCAGCAGCTTCACAGCCGTGGCCTACGAGCAGTACTTC.

The V call is TRBV18, the J call TRBJ2-3, with 7 nucleotides matching TRBD2. Germline V CDR1 and CDR2: KGHSH, LQKENI. The CDR3 totals 14 residues. Unmatched junction bases numbered 4, after V lost 2 bases and J lost 5 bases. The CDR3 is CASSPGGSGDTQYF. The CDR3, as DNA: TGTGCCAGCTCACCAGGCGGGAGTGGAGATACGCAGTATTTT.

The chain uses TRBV29-1 and TRBJ1-2; D is unclear. Trimming removed 7 bases at V and 2 bases at J, with 8 bases between. The CDR3 covers 11 residues. The germline CDR1 and CDR2 sequences are SQVTM and ANQGSEA. CDR3 nucleotides: TGCAGCGCTACAGACAACTATGGCTACACCTTC. Translating gives CSATDNYGYTF.

V is TRBV27 and J is TRBJ1-2, with a tentative D call TRBD1 (6 bases). CDR1 is MNHEY and CDR2 is SMNVEV in the germline V gene (reference sequence). This CDR3 spans 15 amino acids. With 4 bases removed from V and 3 bases from J, the gap between germline ends came to 15 bases. The CDR3 DNA follows: TGTGCCAGCAGTTGGGCCCGGGGGGCGGACTATGGCTACACCTTC. This encodes CASSWARGADYGYTF.

The J gene is TRBJ2-1, the V gene TRBV19; 7 bases map to TRBD2. CDR1 is LNHDA and CDR2 is SQIVND in the germline V gene (reference sequence). This CDR3 spans 15 amino acids. V was pared by 5 bases and J by 3 bases, with 7 bases of the junction left unmatched. The CDR3 DNA reads TGTGCCAGTAGTGTACTGCGGGAGCTCTACAATGAGCAGTTCTTC. It specifies CASSVLRELYNEQFF. The complete variable domain, with remaining parts taken from reference TRBV19 and TRBJ2-1, reads DGGITQSPKYLFRKEGQNVTLSCEQNLNHDAMYWYRQDPGQGLRLIYYSQIVNDFQKGDIAEGYSVSREKKESFPLTVTSAQKNPTAFYLCASSVLRELYNEQFFGPGTRLTVL.

The rearrangement uses TRBV4-1 and TRBJ2-7, with 10 bases that match TRBD1. The germline gives CDR1 MGHRA, CDR2 YSYEKL. The CDR3 is 15 amino acids. J gave up 3 bases and V 4 bases, and 6 bases lay outside the gene matches. Here the CDR3 DNA reads TGCGCCAGCAGCCCAGGCCGGGACAGGGGCTACGAGCAGTACTTC. Protein sequence: CASSPGRDRGYEQYF.

V usage is TRBV27 and J usage is TRBJ2-7; TRBD2 agrees at 9 bases. This CDR3 region has 15 residues. V was clipped by 4 bases and J by 0 bases; unmatched bases: 4. CDR1 is MNHEY and CDR2 is SMNVEV in the germline V gene (reference sequence). CDR3 region: CASSSISGSSYEQYF. The CDR3 DNA follows: TGTGCCAGCAGTTCCATTAGCGGGAGCTCCTACGAGCAGTACTTC.

V and J are TRBV11-3 and TRBJ2-1; D is possibly TRBD2 (6 bases). CDR1 and CDR2 (germline): SGHNT, YENEEA. This CDR3 comprises 15 residues. The V and J ends lost 1 base and 2 bases respectively, with 9 bases between them. CDR3 DNA: TGTGCCAGCAGCTTAGCCTCGGGAGCCTACAATGAGCAGTTCTTC. Encoded protein: CASSLASGAYNEQFF.

This chain uses TRBV28 with TRBJ2-5, with a tentative D call TRBD2 (5 bases). The CDR3 consists of 14 residues. The V gene's germline CDR1 is MDHEN and CDR2 SYDVKM. Trimming removed 3 bases at V and 0 bases at J, with 8 bases between. As DNA, the CDR3 is TGTGCCAGCAGTTTGTCGGGAAACCAAGAGACCCAGTACTTC. Its translation: CASSLSGNQETQYF.

V is TRBV13 and J is TRBJ1-1; perhaps TRBD1 as D (5 bases). The CDR3 is 12 amino acids. Deletions cut 3 bases from V and 4 bases from J, with 6 bases between. The germline gives CDR1 PRHDT, CDR2 FYEKMQ (reference sequence). CDR3 coding DNA: TGTGCCAGCAGCTTTAGGGGCACTGAAGCTTTCTTT. Amino acid sequence: CASSFRGTEAFF.

The J gene is TRBJ2-6, the V gene TRBV28; D ambiguous. In germline, CDR1 is MDHEN, CDR2 SYDVKM. CDR3 length: 18 residues. V was pared by 4 bases and J by 0 bases, with 16 bases between. The CDR3 region is CASSSEPRFSSGANVLTF. The DNA for the CDR3 is TGTGCCAGCAGTTCCGAACCGCGGTTCTCCTCTGGGGCCAACGTCCTGACTTTC.

The J gene is TRBJ1-3, the V gene TRBV7-8; no definite D call. CDR3 length: 14 amino acids. The V gene lost 5 bases and the J gene lost 4 bases, with 12 bases spanning the gap. Germline values: CDR1 SGHVS, CDR2 FQNEAQ. The CDR3 reads CASSPPGSGNTIYF. CDR3 in DNA: TGTGCCAGCAGCCCACCCGGGTCGGGAAACACCATATATTTT.

The chain links TRBV27 to TRBJ2-7; 8 nucleotides line up with TRBD2. This CDR3 comprises 13 residues. CDR1 and CDR2 (germline): MNHEY, SMNVEV (reference sequence). J lost 3 bases, V lost 6 bases, and 4 bases had no gene match. The CDR3 nucleotides read TGTGCCAGCAGCCGTAGCGGGAACTACGAGCAGTACTTC. The encoded protein is CASSRSGNYEQYF.